A single sample is the source of the 25 T cell receptor beta chains below, sequenced in a study of T cell responses to AZD1222 COVID-19 vaccine. Only in-frame clones appear in the TCRdb table, and some are missing; sequencing was by immunoSEQ multiplex PCR. The data contain 130,000 to 150,000 clones, over 85% of them singletons. This specimen was peripheral blood, taken 28 days after the second AZD1222 dose. Receptors were obtained from an adult who received the AZD1222 COVID-19 vaccine.

This chain links TRBV3-1 (or the pseudogene TRBV3-2) with TRBJ2-5; 14 bases fit TRBD2. The CDR3 sequence is 15 residues long. J gave up 5 bases and V 5 bases, and 4 bases lay outside the gene matches. CDR1 LGHDT and CDR2 YNNKEL come from the germline V gene (reference sequence). In DNA, the CDR3 is TGTGCCAGCAGCGGGCGGACTAGCGGGAGGGAGACCCAGTACTTC. Translated: CASSGRTSGRETQYF.

V and J are TRBV4-3 and TRBJ2-2; D not resolved. Germline-derived CDR1 and CDR2 are LGHNA and YSLEER. The CDR3 is 16 amino acids. V was shortened by 0 bases and J by 2 bases, with 10 bases between the two germline ends. The CDR3 DNA follows: TGCGCCAGCAGCCAAGATACTTTACTCAACACCGGGGAGCTGTTTTTT. Translated: CASSQDTLLNTGELFF.

This rearrangement joins TRBV9 to TRBJ1-6; 7 bases align to TRBD1. Germline CDR1 is SGDLS and CDR2 is YYNGEE. Trimming cost V 5 bases and J 3 bases; bases outside gene matches: 5. There are 15 residues in the CDR3. For the CDR3, the DNA is TGTGCCAGCAGAACAGGGGAGGACTATAATTCACCCCTCCACTTT. As protein: CASRTGEDYNSPLHF.

This clone was observed a single time. The chain carries TRBV28 and TRBJ1-2; D gene ambiguous. Trimming left V 5 bases short and J 4 bases short, with 11 bases between. CDR1 and CDR2 from the germline V gene are MDHEN and SYDVKM. The CDR3 has 13 residues. The CDR3 DNA follows: TGTGCCAGCAGTCTAGCATCGATCTATGGCTACACCTTC. Translation gives CASSLASIYGYTF.

The chain links TRBV7-9 to TRBJ2-5; 8 bases fit TRBD2. The V segment lost 5 bases and the J segment 2 bases; nucleotides outside the gene matches: 7. The germline CDR1 and CDR2 sequences are SEHNR and FQNEAQ (reference sequence). This CDR3 contains 15 residues. CDR3 nucleotide sequence: TGTGCCAGCAGCCCGTACACTAGCGGTCAAGAGACCCAGTACTTC. This translates into CASSPYTSGQETQYF.

The chain links TRBV12-3 or TRBV12-4 to TRBJ1-2; D perhaps matches TRBD1 (6 bases). The CDR3 contains 13 residues. Trimming shortened V by 6 bases and J by 6 bases, and 14 bases separated the two germline ends. CDR3 DNA: TGTGCCAGCAGACTAAACAGGGCGGATGGCTACACCTTC. Translating gives CASRLNRADGYTF.

The chain employs TRBV28 and TRBJ2-1, with TRBD2 as a possible D gene (6 bases). Trimming pared 5 bases from V and 1 base from J, leaving 12 bases between. Germline CDR1 and CDR2: MDHEN and SYDVKM. This CDR3 contains 15 residues. The CDR3 nucleotides are TGTGCCAGCAGTCCCCGACTAGATTCCTACAATGAGCAGTTCTTC. It translates to CASSPRLDSYNEQFF.

V and J are TRBV2 and TRBJ1-4; 7 bases map to TRBD1. Germline CDR1 reads SNHLY; CDR2 reads FYNNEI. Trimming at V came to 6 bases and at J to 2 bases, leaving 6 bases not matched to a gene. The CDR3 sequence is 15 residues long. The CDR3 sequence is CASSVLTGTNEKLFF. CDR3 DNA: TGTGCCAGCAGCGTATTGACAGGGACTAATGAAAAACTGTTTTTT.

In DNA form, the CDR3 reads TGTGCCAGTAGTTCCCACATCCTCAGGGGTCGGGACACCGGGGAGCTGTTTTTT. Amino acid sequence: CASSSHILRGRDTGELFF. The V call is TRBV19, the J call TRBJ2-2; tentatively, D is TRBD1 (6 bases). This CDR3 region has 18 residues. Germline V gene sequence: CDR1 LNHDA, CDR2 SQIVND (reference sequence). V lost 5 bases to trimming and J lost 3 bases, with 22 bases between them.

V and J are TRBV5-4 and TRBJ1-2; D is unclear. The CDR3 has 13 residues. Trimming shortened V by 1 base and J by 4 bases, and 8 bases separated the two germline ends. CDR1 SGHNT and CDR2 YYREEE come from the germline V gene (reference sequence). This chain's CDR3 is CASSLSQIYGYTF. The CDR3 DNA sequence: TGTGCCAGCAGCTTGTCACAGATCTATGGCTACACCTTC.

CDR3 sequence (DNA): TGTGCCAGCAGCCAAACGGGACAGGGCACGTATGGCTACACCTTC. Its translation: CASSQTGQGTYGYTF. This chain links TRBV3-1 (or the pseudogene TRBV3-2) with TRBJ1-2; 9 positions match TRBD1. CDR1 is LGHDT, CDR2 YNNKEL, per germline (reference sequence). This CDR3 region has 15 residues. With 2 bases clipped from V and 5 bases from J, the junction kept 6 bases outside the gene matches.

The chain has TRBV15 and TRBJ1-2; 8 positions agree with TRBD1. Germline V CDR1 and CDR2: LNHNV, YYDKDF (reference sequence). The CDR3 has 14 residues. V lost 1 base, J lost 8 bases, and 6 bases stayed unmatched. This chain's CDR3 is CATSRAGTGQGYTF. The DNA of the CDR3 is TGTGCCACCAGCAGAGCAGGGACAGGTCAAGGCTACACCTTC.

The chain couples TRBV19 to TRBJ2-7; 7 bases match TRBD2. The CDR3 is made up of 12 amino acids. Germline V gene lookup returns CDR1 LNHDA and CDR2 SQIVND (reference sequence). Losses at the gene ends were 1 base for V and 6 bases for J; bases not matched to a gene: 0. The DNA of the CDR3 is TGTGCCAGTAGTATAGGCGGGAGCGAGCAGTACTTC. It specifies CASSIGGSEQYF.

The chain uses TRBV3-1 (or the pseudogene TRBV3-2) and TRBJ2-3, with a tentative D call TRBD2 (6 bases). CDR1 is LGHDT and CDR2 is YNNKEL in the germline V gene (reference sequence). The CDR3 loop spans 12 amino acids. The ends were cut back, 8 bases at V and 14 bases at J, with 20 bases in the middle. CDR3 region: CASCVPGELRYF. CDR3 bases: TGTGCCAGCTGCGTCCCGGGGGAGTTGAGGTATTTT.

This rearrangement joins TRBV19 to TRBJ1-5, with D unresolved. The CDR3 has 13 residues. The germline V and J ends were trimmed by 1 base and 7 bases, with 8 bases remaining between them. Germline CDR1 and CDR2: LNHDA and SQIVND (reference sequence). In nucleotides, the CDR3 is TGTGCCAGTAGTATAGCTCGGAGGCAGCCCCAGCATTTT. The encoded protein is CASSIARRQPQHF.

The V and J genes are TRBV9 and TRBJ2-3; 7 bases are shared with TRBD2. The V gene's germline CDR1 is SGDLS and CDR2 YYNGEE. CDR3 length equals 15 residues. J gave up 6 bases and V 4 bases, and 11 bases lay outside the gene matches. CDR3 sequence (DNA): TGTGCCAGCAGCCCCCAGACTAGCAGGAGGGATACGCAGTATTTT. Translation: CASSPQTSRRDTQYF.

The chain uses TRBV19 and TRBJ1-5; D is perhaps TRBD1 (5 bases). CDR1 is LNHDA, CDR2 SQIVND, per germline (reference sequence). V lost 3 bases and J 4 bases, leaving 13 bases between the germline ends. This CDR3 has 15 amino acids. DNA for the CDR3: TGTGCCAGTAGTATCGGCACAGGATCAAATCAGCCCCAGCATTTT. It translates to CASSIGTGSNQPQHF.

The chain uses TRBV28 and TRBJ2-7; D may be TRBD1 (6 bases). The CDR3 has 15 residues. V was shortened by 6 bases and J by 3 bases, with 18 bases between the two germline ends. Looked up from germline, CDR1 is MDHEN and CDR2 is SYDVKM. CDR3 DNA sequence: TGTGCCAGCAGGGGGAATACAGGGATGGGCTACGAGCAGTACTTC. The encoded protein is CASRGNTGMGYEQYF.

For the CDR3, the DNA is TGTGCCAGTAGTCTAGCGTCAAATGAGCAGTTCTTC. Its translation: CASSLASNEQFF. The chain carries TRBV19 and TRBJ2-1, with D possibly TRBD2 on 6 matching bases. Germline values: CDR1 LNHDA, CDR2 SQIVND (reference sequence). The CDR3 is made up of 12 amino acids. V shed 5 bases and J shed 7 bases, with 9 bases lying between them.

J is TRBJ2-3 and V is TRBV3-1 (or the pseudogene TRBV3-2); 14 bases agree with TRBD2. The length of the CDR3 is 20 residues. V was pared by 1 base and J by 6 bases, with 15 bases of the junction left unmatched. Germline lookup yields CDR1 LGHDT and CDR2 YNNKEL (reference sequence). The CDR3 sequence: CASSQGGLAGGRVARDTQYF. The CDR3 DNA is TGTGCCAGCAGCCAAGGCGGACTAGCGGGAGGACGAGTAGCAAGGGATACGCAGTATTTT.

For the CDR3, the DNA is TGTGCCAGCAGTTTAACAGAGAATCAGCCCCAGCATTTT. This gives the protein CASSLTENQPQHF. The V call is TRBV12-3 or TRBV12-4, the J call TRBJ1-5; the D is unclear. With 2 bases removed from V and 4 bases from J, the gap between germline ends came to 6 bases. The CDR3 spans 13 residues.

This chain links TRBV19 with TRBJ2-3; 12 nucleotides agree with TRBD2. V lost 1 base and J lost 0; bases outside the gene matches: 5. Germline loops: CDR1 LNHDA, CDR2 SQIVND (reference sequence). The CDR3 is made up of 18 amino acids. CDR3 protein: CASSIVGGTSGSTDTQYF. CDR3 nucleotides: TGTGCCAGTAGTATAGTGGGGGGGACTAGCGGGAGCACAGATACGCAGTATTTT. Drawing the rest from reference TRBV19 and TRBJ2-3, the complete variable domain is DGGITQSPKYLFRKEGQNVTLSCEQNLNHDAMYWYRQDPGQGLRLIYYSQIVNDFQKGDIAEGYSVSREKKESFPLTVTSAQKNPTAFYLCASSIVGGTSGSTDTQYFGPGTRLTVL.

This clone was counted only a few times. The rearrangement joins TRBV29-1 to TRBJ2-7; D gene unclear. Per germline, CDR1 SQVTM and CDR2 ANQGSEA. The CDR3 spans 12 residues. Trimming took 4 bases from V and 1 from J, leaving 8 bases between them. The CDR3 DNA is TGCAGCGTTGCACACACTTCCTACGAGCAGTACTTC. This gives the protein CSVAHTSYEQYF.

This chain joins TRBV7-9 and TRBJ2-2; no reliable D call. The CDR3 is made up of 14 amino acids. The V gene lost 5 bases and the J gene lost 2 bases, with 9 bases spanning the gap. From germline, CDR1 is SEHNR and CDR2 FQNEAQ (reference sequence). The CDR3 reads CASSPNGNTGELFF. In nucleotides, the CDR3 is TGTGCCAGCAGCCCAAACGGAAACACCGGGGAGCTGTTTTTT.

The CDR3 DNA follows: TGTGCCAGCAGCTTAATGCGAGTCTCTGGAAACACCATATATTTT. It yields the protein CASSLMRVSGNTIYF. The chain has TRBV11-2 and TRBJ1-3; D is unresolved. V was shortened by 2 bases and J by 0 bases, with 8 bases between the two germline ends. Germline V gives CDR1 SGHAT, CDR2 FQNNGV. The CDR3 extends over 15 amino acids.